The 13 T cell receptor beta chains given below trace back to one sample, sequenced in a study of cytomegalovirus exposure and HLA in healthy donors. The PCR had 60 Vbeta and 13 Jbeta primers. The repertoire was sequenced with immunoSEQ multiplex PCR; TCRdb's copy has only in-frame clones and lacks some. The sample contains about 90,000 clones, approximately 80% of which appear only once. Sequenced: PBMCs. Every receptor here comes from a man aged 25-40 years in good health and CMV-seronegative.

The chain uses TRBV6-5 and TRBJ2-5; TRBD2 matches at 8 bases. This CDR3 contains 16 residues. In germline, CDR1 is MNHEY, CDR2 SVGAGI. J gave up 4 bases and V 2 bases, and 9 bases lay outside the gene matches. The CDR3 loop reads CASSYGQRGPAETQYF. The CDR3 coding sequence is TGTGCCAGCAGTTACGGGCAGCGGGGGCCTGCAGAGACCCAGTACTTC.

The rearrangement links TRBV19 to TRBJ2-3; TRBD2 might be the D (5 bases). Germline CDR1 reads LNHDA; CDR2 reads SQIVND (reference sequence). The ends were cut back, 3 bases at V and 4 bases at J, with 11 bases in the middle. The CDR3 runs to 14 residues. Written as DNA, the CDR3 is TGTGCCAGTAGTATTTCGGGATCTGCAGATACGCAGTATTTT. Translated, it gives CASSISGSADTQYF.

As for this clone: This CDR3 is also generated by other DNA sequences in the sample. The chain links TRBV6-6 to TRBJ1-1; TRBD1 agrees at 9 bases. Germline CDR1 reads MNHNY; CDR2 reads SVGAGI (reference sequence). This CDR3 is built from 14 residues. The junction had 4 bases not matched to a gene; V was cut back by 3 bases and J by 5 bases. CDR3 residues: CASSYSDRGTEAFF. The DNA for the CDR3 is TGTGCCAGCAGTTATTCGGACAGGGGTACTGAAGCTTTCTTT.

The CDR3 DNA sequence: TGTGCCAGCAGCGTAGGAGGGGGTAACTACAATGAGCAGTTCTTC. Encoded protein: CASSVGGGNYNEQFF. The chain is built from TRBV9 and TRBJ2-1, with D possibly TRBD1 on 6 matching bases. The germline gives CDR1 SGDLS, CDR2 YYNGEE. The V and J ends lost 0 bases and 3 bases respectively, with 10 bases between them. CDR3 size: 15 residues.

The chain couples TRBV27 to TRBJ2-7, with 8 bases fitting TRBD2. The CDR3 extends over 15 amino acids. Per germline, CDR1 MNHEY and CDR2 SMNVEV (reference sequence). V shed 3 bases, J shed 1 base, and the junction held 5 bases outside the gene matches. DNA for the CDR3: TGTGCCAGCAGTTTCTCGGGGGGGCAATCCTACGAGCAGTACTTC. The encoded protein is CASSFSGGQSYEQYF.

This chain connects TRBV19 to TRBJ2-3; D is perhaps TRBD2 (6 bases). Looked up from germline, CDR1 is LNHDA and CDR2 is SQIVND (reference sequence). The CDR3 spans 15 residues. Trimming removed 5 bases from V and 5 bases from J, with 17 bases in between. CDR3 DNA sequence: TGTGCCAGTAGTGTAGGCCGGGACTCGAAAGATACGCAGTATTTT. Translated: CASSVGRDSKDTQYF.

This clone was detected only a few times. The chain has TRBV5-5 and TRBJ1-4; possible D gene TRBD1, 6 bases. The CDR3 is 17 amino acids. CDR1 and CDR2 (germline): SGHKS, YYEKEE (reference sequence). Trimming stripped 0 bases from V and 0 bases from J, with 12 bases between. CDR3 nucleotides: TGTGCCAGCAGCTTGGTGAGACAGGTTGCAACTAATGAAAAACTGTTTTTT. Encoded protein: CASSLVRQVATNEKLFF.

The chain carries TRBV27 and TRBJ1-6; D uncertain. V lost 7 bases, J lost 0 bases, and 10 bases lay in between. CDR3 length: 15 residues. In germline, CDR1 is MNHEY, CDR2 SMNVEV (reference sequence). The CDR3 spells CASMDLSSYNSPLHF. The CDR3 nucleotides are TGTGCCAGCATGGACTTATCCTCCTATAATTCACCCCTCCACTTT.

V gene TRBV27 combines with J gene TRBJ2-1; D ambiguous. V lost 6 bases and J 7 bases, leaving 7 bases between the germline ends. Germline values: CDR1 MNHEY, CDR2 SMNVEV (reference sequence). This CDR3 is 11 amino acids long. CDR3 in amino acids: CASSLLNEQFF. The CDR3 DNA is TGTGCCAGCAGCCTCTTAAATGAGCAGTTCTTC.

This chain links TRBV5-6 with TRBJ1-1, with a possible D match to TRBD1 (5 bases). CDR1 SGHDT and CDR2 YYEEEE come from the germline V gene. This CDR3 has 14 amino acids. V gave up 5 bases and J gave up 4 bases, with 15 bases separating them. For the CDR3, the DNA is TGTGCCAGCAGTTTAGTGGGGGGAAGCACTGAAGCTTTCTTT. Translated: CASSLVGGSTEAFF.

On this clone: A junction end diverges from the germline sequence, so it may reflect a read error. This chain joins TRBV6-6 and TRBJ1-3; 11 bases match TRBD1. The CDR3 sequence is 13 residues long. Germline CDR1 and CDR2: MNHNY and SVGAGI (reference sequence). CDR3 nucleotide sequence: TGTGCCAGCAGTTCGGACAGGGGGCGGCTGTCCGATTTT. This gives the protein CASSSDRGRLSDF.

The V call is TRBV18, the J call TRBJ2-3, with TRBD1 matching 7 bases. The CDR3 has 14 residues. Germline CDR1 is KGHSH and CDR2 is LQKENI. Trimming took 8 bases from V and 0 from J; bases not matched to a gene: 5. CDR3 protein: CASNRGPSTDTQYF. CDR3 nucleotides: TGTGCCAGCAACAGGGGACCTAGCACAGATACGCAGTATTTT.

The V and J genes are TRBV2 and TRBJ1-1; maybe TRBD1 (6 bases). This CDR3 region has 14 residues. CDR1 SNHLY and CDR2 FYNNEI come from the germline V gene. Trimming took 6 bases from V and 0 from J, leaving 11 bases between them. DNA for the CDR3: TGTGCCAGCAGAGACCAGGGGCTGAACACTGAAGCTTTCTTT. Amino acid sequence: CASRDQGLNTEAFF.